A selection of T cell receptor beta chains follows, all from one sample in a study of beta chain features in type 1 diabetes. Assay used: immunoSEQ multiplex PCR; TCRdb lists only in-frame clones, some missing. This table holds 900,000 or so clones, roughly 15% found once. Sequenced material: naive CD4+ T cells from blood. The receptors here all came from a woman aged 18 to 35 in good health. Each CDR3 is given with its conserved first and last residue. D genes are given only for firm matches. Some rows mark clone size as missing; the rest say once, few, many or name a class of expanded clone.

>TRBJ2-7|TRBV6-1|TRBD1|.
CASCVVGQGGWEQYF
TGTGCCAGCTGCGTAGTCGGACAGGGTGGATGGGAGCAGTACTTC
>TRBJ2-7|TRBV28|.|.
CASRSPGRGDEQYF
TGTGCCAGCAGATCTCCGGGACGTGGAGACGAGCAGTACTTC
>TRBJ2-7|TRBV7-6|.|few
CASSLDGRVGYEQYF
TGTGCCAGCAGCCTCGACGGAAGGGTCGGGTACGAGCAGTACTTC
>TRBJ1-2|TRBV28|.|few
CASSLFSHDNYGYTF
TGTGCCAGCAGTTTATTTTCCCACGATAACTATGGCTACACCTTC
>TRBJ2-2|TRBV9|TRBD2|.
CASSVGGRGVGELFF
TGTGCCAGCAGCGTAGGCGGGAGGGGAGTCGGGGAGCTGTTTTTT
>TRBJ1-5|TRBV19|TRBD1|few
CASEGAWNSNQPQHF
TGTGCCTCGGAGGGGGCTTGGAATAGCAATCAGCCCCAGCATTTT
>TRBJ2-1|TRBV28|.|few
CASSFLHEQFF
TGTGCCAGCAGTTTCTTGCATGAGCAGTTCTTC
>TRBJ2-6|TRBV7-9|.|many
CASSLGSSGANVLTF
TGTGCCAGCAGCTTAGGAAGCTCTGGGGCCAACGTCCTGACTTTC
>TRBJ1-3|TRBV29-1|.|.
CSAGDSGNTIYF
TGCAGCGCCGGGGACTCTGGAAACACCATATATTTT
>TRBJ1-5|TRBV7-2|.|few
CASSLVFVASDQPQHF
TGTGCCAGCAGCTTAGTTTTCGTCGCCTCAGATCAGCCCCAGCATTTT
>TRBJ2-6|TRBV28|.|few
CATVVSGANVLTF
TGTGCCACCGTTGTCTCTGGGGCCAACGTCCTGACTTTC
>TRBJ2-1|TRBV4-1|.|.
CASSLEEYEQFF
TGCGCCAGCAGCCTTGAAGAGTATGAGCAGTTCTTC
>TRBJ2-7|TRBV9|.|.
CASSATSSVGTYEQYF
TGTGCCAGCAGCGCAACCTCATCGGTCGGGACCTACGAGCAGTACTTC
>TRBJ1-2|TRBV2|.|.
CASNRVGGYTF
TGTGCCAGCAACAGGGTCGGTGGCTACACCTTC
>TRBJ2-1|TRBV28|TRBD1|few
CASSFTRGIYNEQFF
TGTGCCAGCAGTTTTACCAGGGGGATTTACAATGAGCAGTTCTTC
>TRBJ2-1|TRBV7-3|.|few
CASSLTVGEPSYNEQFF
TGTGCCAGCAGCTTAACTGTCGGGGAGCCCTCCTACAATGAGCAGTTCTTC
>TRBJ2-1|TRBV28|.|few
CATKYGDSRDEQFF
TGTGCCACCAAGTACGGGGACTCCAGGGATGAGCAGTTCTTC
>TRBJ1-5|TRBV6-6|.|.
CASSYLQANQPQHF
TGTGCCAGCAGTTACTTACAGGCGAATCAGCCCCAGCATTTT
>TRBJ2-4|TRBV29-1|.|few
CSVEGSGTLAKNIQYF
TGCAGCGTTGAGGGGTCAGGGACGTTAGCCAAAAACATTCAGTACTTC
>TRBJ2-7|TRBV5-1|.|.
CASSLDGRSYEQYF
TGCGCCAGCAGCTTGGATGGTAGGTCCTACGAGCAGTACTTC
>TRBJ2-5|TRBV25-1|TRBD2|few
CASSEGASGYQETQYF
TGTGCCAGCAGTGAGGGGGCTAGCGGGTACCAAGAGACCCAGTACTTC
>TRBJ2-5|TRBV7-9|.|few
CASSLLGIGETQYF
TGTGCCAGCAGCTTATTGGGGATAGGTGAGACCCAGTACTTC
>TRBJ2-7|TRBV7-9|.|few
CASSLGGATYEQYF
TGTGCCAGCAGCCTAGGGGGGGCCACTTACGAGCAGTACTTC
>TRBJ2-7|TRBV5-1|TRBD1|.
CASSLAAGGTYEQYF
TGCGCCAGCAGCTTGGCCGCAGGGGGAACCTACGAGCAGTACTTC
>TRBJ2-4|TRBV5-1|TRBD1|.
CASSRGQGTVLPSKNIQYF
TGCGCCAGCAGCCGGGGACAGGGGACCGTTTTGCCCTCTAAAAACATTCAGTACTTC
>TRBJ2-6|TRBV19|.|.
CASSIRPGGANVLTF
TGTGCCAGTAGTATCCGGCCTGGTGGGGCCAACGTCCTGACTTTC
>TRBJ2-3|TRBV11-2|TRBD2|.
CASTLAGPTDTQYF
TGTGCCAGCACCTTAGCGGGACCCACAGATACGCAGTATTTT
>TRBJ2-3|TRBV19|.|.
CASSMTGVRDTQYF
TGTGCCAGTAGTATGACCGGGGTTAGGGATACGCAGTATTTT
>TRBJ2-2|TRBV11-2|TRBD2|.
CASRVRLAGTGELFF
TGTGCCAGCAGAGTAAGACTAGCCGGCACCGGGGAGCTGTTTTTT
>TRBJ2-7|TRBV18|.|.
CASSPQAGYEQYF
TGTGCCAGCTCACCCCAAGCAGGCTACGAGCAGTACTTC
>TRBJ2-1|TRBV7-3|.|.
CASSLGRSGAYNEQFF
TGTGCCAGCAGCTTAGGCAGGAGTGGCGCCTACAATGAGCAGTTCTTC
>TRBJ1-1|TRBV2|.|.
CASKGFMNTEAFF
TGTGCCAGCAAGGGATTCATGAACACTGAAGCTTTCTTT
>TRBJ2-5|TRBV7-2|.|few
CASSSFETQYF
TGTGCCAGCAGCTCTTTTGAGACCCAGTACTTC
>TRBJ2-2|TRBV7-8|.|.
CASSLEGGAGELFF
TGTGCCAGCAGCTTAGAGGGGGGAGCCGGGGAGCTGTTTTTT
>TRBJ2-5|TRBV7-2|.|few
CASSYGTARAAQYF
TGTGCCAGCAGCTACGGGACGGCAAGAGCGGCCCAGTACTTC
>TRBJ2-4|TRBV5-4|TRBD2|few
CASSRRLAGLEVAKNIQYF
TGTGCCAGCAGCCGGCGACTAGCGGGTTTAGAGGTGGCCAAAAACATTCAGTACTTC
>TRBJ2-1|TRBV11-2|.|once
CASSHGLNNEQFF
TGTGCCAGCAGCCACGGACTAAACAATGAGCAGTTCTTC
>TRBJ2-2|TRBV12-2|.|.
CASRLAQPRTGELFF
TGTGCAAGTCGCTTAGCGCAACCGAGGACCGGGGAGCTGTTTTTT
>TRBJ2-7|TRBV28|.|few
CASSFSGVRYEQYF
TGTGCCAGCAGTTTCTCGGGAGTGAGATACGAGCAGTACTTC
>TRBJ2-2|TRBV19|TRBD2|.
CASKRGREGLIGELFF
TGTGCCAGTAAGAGAGGTCGGGAGGGCCTTATCGGGGAGCTGTTTTTT
>TRBJ1-5|TRBV6-6|TRBD1|.
CASSYFPGTGGQPQHF
TGTGCCAGCAGTTACTTTCCGGGGACAGGGGGTCAGCCCCAGCATTTT
>TRBJ2-3|TRBV6-5|TRBD2|few
CASSRSLAVTDTQYF
TGTGCCAGCAGTCGATCCCTAGCGGTAACAGATACGCAGTATTTT
>TRBJ2-7|TRBV7-9|TRBD2|.
CASSSDGRVVEQYF
TGTGCCAGCAGCTCCGACGGGAGGGTTGTCGAGCAGTACTTC
>TRBJ1-3|TRBV7-3|.|few
CASSSSGHRVGNTIYF
TGTGCCAGCAGCTCCAGCGGACACCGAGTTGGAAACACCATATATTTT
>TRBJ1-2|TRBV7-6|.|.
CASSTEGMVSGYTF
TGTGCCAGCAGCACCGAAGGCATGGTTTCGGGCTACACCTTC
>TRBJ2-7|TRBV11-2|TRBD2|.
CASSLRASGTRGDEQYF
TGTGCCAGCAGCTTACGGGCTAGCGGGACGAGGGGGGACGAGCAGTACTTC
>TRBJ2-3|TRBV5-1|.|.
CASSNYAVSDTQYF
TGCGCCAGCAGCAACTACGCCGTCTCAGATACGCAGTATTTT
>TRBJ2-7|TRBV7-9|.|.
CASSLKGAGVWEQYF
TGTGCCAGCAGCTTAAAAGGGGCAGGGGTTTGGGAGCAGTACTTC
>TRBJ2-1|TRBV5-1|TRBD2|.
CASSSTAGLYNEQFF
TGCGCCAGCAGTTCGACGGCGGGACTATACAATGAGCAGTTCTTC
>TRBJ2-2|TRBV19|.|.
CASSEVGGELFF
TGTGCCAGTAGTGAGGTCGGCGGGGAGCTGTTTTTT
>TRBJ2-3|TRBV27|TRBD2|.
CASSLAGVTDTQYF
TGTGCCAGCAGTCTAGCGGGGGTTACAGATACGCAGTATTTT
>TRBJ1-2|TRBV10-3|TRBD1|.
CATATGGSYGYTF
TGTGCCACCGCGACAGGGGGCAGCTATGGCTACACCTTC
>TRBJ2-7|TRBV10-3|.|few
CAISESGFYEQYF
TGTGCCATCAGTGAGTCGGGCTTCTACGAGCAGTACTTC
>TRBJ2-3|TRBV5-1|.|.
CASSLLSKISDTQYF
TGCGCCAGCAGCTTGTTGAGCAAGATTTCAGATACGCAGTATTTT
>TRBJ1-1|TRBV28|.|.
CASSLFFTEAFF
TGTGCCAGCAGTTTATTCTTTACTGAAGCTTTCTTT
>TRBJ1-5|TRBV19|.|.
CASSIGHLSNQPQHF
TGTGCCAGTAGTATAGGACACCTTAGCAATCAGCCCCAGCATTTT
>TRBJ2-7|TRBV18|.|few
CASSPGASGSYEQYF
TGTGCCAGCTCACCGGGGGCTAGCGGATCCTACGAGCAGTACTTC